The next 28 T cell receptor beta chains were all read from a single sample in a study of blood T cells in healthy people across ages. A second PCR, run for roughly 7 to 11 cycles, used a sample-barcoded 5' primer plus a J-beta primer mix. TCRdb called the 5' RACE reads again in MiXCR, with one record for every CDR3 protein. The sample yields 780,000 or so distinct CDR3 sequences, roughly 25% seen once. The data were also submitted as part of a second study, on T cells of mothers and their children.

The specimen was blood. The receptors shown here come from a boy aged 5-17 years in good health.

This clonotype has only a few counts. The CDR3 protein is CASSWAGTSGQRETQYF. The CDR3, as DNA: TGCGCCAGCAGCTGGGCCGGGACTAGCGGGCAGAGGGAGACCCAGTACTTC. The chain carries TRBV5-1 and TRBJ2-5, with 12 bases that match TRBD2. The CDR3 is made up of 17 amino acids. V lost 3 bases, J lost 5 bases, and 11 bases stayed unmatched. Germline V gene data show CDR1 as SGHRS and CDR2 as YFSETQ.

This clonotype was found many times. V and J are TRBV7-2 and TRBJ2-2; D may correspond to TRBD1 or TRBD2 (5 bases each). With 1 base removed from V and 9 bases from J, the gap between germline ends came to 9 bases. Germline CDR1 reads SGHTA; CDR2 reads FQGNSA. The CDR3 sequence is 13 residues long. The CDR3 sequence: CASSLGWDRELFF. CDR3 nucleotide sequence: TGTGCCAGCAGCTTAGGGTGGGACCGGGAGCTGTTTTTT.

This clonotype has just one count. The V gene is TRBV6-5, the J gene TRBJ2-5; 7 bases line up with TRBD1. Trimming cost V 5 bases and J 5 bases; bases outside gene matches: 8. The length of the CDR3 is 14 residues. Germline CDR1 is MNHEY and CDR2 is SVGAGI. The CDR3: CASSLQGRVETQYF. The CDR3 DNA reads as TGTGCCAGCAGTCTACAGGGGAGAGTCGAGACCCAGTACTTC.

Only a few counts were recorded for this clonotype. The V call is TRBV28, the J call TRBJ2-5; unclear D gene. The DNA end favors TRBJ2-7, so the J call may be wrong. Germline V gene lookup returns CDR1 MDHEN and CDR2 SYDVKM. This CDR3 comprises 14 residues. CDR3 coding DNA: TGTGCCAGCAGTCCGGGCCTGAACCACTACGAGCAGTACTTC. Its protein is CASSPGLNHYEQYF.

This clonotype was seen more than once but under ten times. The CDR3 sequence: CASSLGGVDAETQYF. In DNA form, the CDR3 reads TGCGCCAGCAGCTTGGGGGGAGTGGACGCGGAGACCCAGTACTTC. The chain links TRBV5-1 to TRBJ2-5, with TRBD2 as a possible D gene (5 bases). V lost 0 bases to trimming and J lost 5 bases, with 14 bases between them. Per the germline V gene, CDR1 is SGHRS and CDR2 is YFSETQ. The CDR3 totals 15 residues.

Here the CDR3 reads CASSHDSFYYNEQFF. CDR3 nucleotides: TGTGCCAGCAGCCACGACAGTTTTTACTACAATGAGCAGTTCTTC. The chain links TRBV7-9 to TRBJ2-1, with D perhaps TRBD1 (5 bases). Germline-derived CDR1 and CDR2 are SEHNR and FQNEAQ (reference sequence). The CDR3 covers 15 residues. V was trimmed by 5 bases and J by 3 bases, leaving 14 bases between them.

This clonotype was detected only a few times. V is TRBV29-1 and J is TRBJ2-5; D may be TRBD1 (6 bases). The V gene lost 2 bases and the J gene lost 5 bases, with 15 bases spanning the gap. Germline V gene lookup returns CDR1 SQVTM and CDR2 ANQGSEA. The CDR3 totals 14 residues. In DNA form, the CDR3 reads TGCAGCGTTGAAATAGGAACAGGGAAGGAGACCCAGTACTTC. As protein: CSVEIGTGKETQYF.

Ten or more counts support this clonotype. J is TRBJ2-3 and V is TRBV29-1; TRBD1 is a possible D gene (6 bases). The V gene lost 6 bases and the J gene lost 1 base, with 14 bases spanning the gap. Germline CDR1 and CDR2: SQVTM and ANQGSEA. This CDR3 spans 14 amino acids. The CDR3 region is CSVLGPGGTDTQYF. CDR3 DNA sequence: TGCAGCGTATTGGGCCCAGGGGGCACAGATACGCAGTATTTT.

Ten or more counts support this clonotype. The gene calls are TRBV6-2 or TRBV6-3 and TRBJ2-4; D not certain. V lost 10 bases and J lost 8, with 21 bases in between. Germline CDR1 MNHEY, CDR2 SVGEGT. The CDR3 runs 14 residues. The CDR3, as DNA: TGTGCCACCTCCGGAGAACTTAGTTCGGACATTCAGTACTTC. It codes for CATSGELSSDIQYF.

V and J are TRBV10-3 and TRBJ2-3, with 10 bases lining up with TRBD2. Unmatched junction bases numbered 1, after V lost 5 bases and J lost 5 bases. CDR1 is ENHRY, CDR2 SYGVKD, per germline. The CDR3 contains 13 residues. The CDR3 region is CAISPSGRDTQYF. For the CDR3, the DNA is TGTGCCATCAGTCCTAGCGGGAGAGATACGCAGTATTTT.

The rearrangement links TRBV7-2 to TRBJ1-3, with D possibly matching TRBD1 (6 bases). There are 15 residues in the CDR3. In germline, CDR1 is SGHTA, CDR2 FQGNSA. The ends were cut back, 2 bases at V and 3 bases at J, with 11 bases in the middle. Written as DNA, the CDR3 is TGTGCCAGCAGCTTATCGGGGGCGATTGGAAACACCATATATTTT. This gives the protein CASSLSGAIGNTIYF.

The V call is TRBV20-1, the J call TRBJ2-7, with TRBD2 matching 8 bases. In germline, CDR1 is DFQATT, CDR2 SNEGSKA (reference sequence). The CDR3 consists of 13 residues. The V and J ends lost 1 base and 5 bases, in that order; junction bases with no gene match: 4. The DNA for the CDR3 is TGCAGTGCTAGAGGGACTAGCCCGCACGAGCAGTACTTC. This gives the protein CSARGTSPHEQYF.

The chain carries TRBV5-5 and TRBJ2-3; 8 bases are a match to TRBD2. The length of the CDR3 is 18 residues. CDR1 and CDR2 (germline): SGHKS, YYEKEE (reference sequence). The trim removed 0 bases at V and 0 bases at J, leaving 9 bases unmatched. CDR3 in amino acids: CASSLAVTSGTSTDTQYF. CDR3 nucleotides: TGTGCCAGCAGCTTGGCCGTAACTAGCGGAACTAGCACAGATACGCAGTATTTT.

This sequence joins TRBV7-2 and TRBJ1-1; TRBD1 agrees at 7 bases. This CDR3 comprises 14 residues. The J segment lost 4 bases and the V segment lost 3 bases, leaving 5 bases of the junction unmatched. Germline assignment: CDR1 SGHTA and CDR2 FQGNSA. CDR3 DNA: TGTGCCAGCAGCTTTACGGACAGGTCCACTGAAGCTTTCTTT. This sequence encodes CASSFTDRSTEAFF.

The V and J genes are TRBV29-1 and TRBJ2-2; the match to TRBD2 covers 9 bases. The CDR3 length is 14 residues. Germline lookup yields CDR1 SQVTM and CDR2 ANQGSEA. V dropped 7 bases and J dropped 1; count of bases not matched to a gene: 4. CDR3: CSASTSGNTGELFF. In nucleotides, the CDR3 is TGCAGCGCCTCGACTAGCGGGAACACCGGGGAGCTGTTTTTT.

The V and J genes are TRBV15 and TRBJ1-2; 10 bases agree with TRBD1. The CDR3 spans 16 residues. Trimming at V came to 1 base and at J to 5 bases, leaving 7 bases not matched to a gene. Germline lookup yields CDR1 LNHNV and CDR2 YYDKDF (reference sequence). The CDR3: CATSRVGTGATYGYTF. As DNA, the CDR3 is TGTGCCACCAGCAGAGTTGGGACAGGGGCAACTTATGGCTACACCTTC.

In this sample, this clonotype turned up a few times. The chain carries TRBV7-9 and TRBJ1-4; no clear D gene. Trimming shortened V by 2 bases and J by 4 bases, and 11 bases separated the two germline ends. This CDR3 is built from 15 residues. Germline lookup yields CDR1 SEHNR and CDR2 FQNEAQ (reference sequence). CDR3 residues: CASSLIEQFNEKLFF. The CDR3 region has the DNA TGTGCCAGCAGCTTAATTGAACAGTTTAATGAAAAACTGTTTTTT. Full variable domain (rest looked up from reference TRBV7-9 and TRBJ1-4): DTGVSQNPRHKITKRGQNVTFRCDPISEHNRLYWYRQTLGQGPEFLTYFQNEAQLEKSRLLSDRFSAERPKGSFSTLEIQRTEQGDSAMYLCASSLIEQFNEKLFFGSGTQLSVL.

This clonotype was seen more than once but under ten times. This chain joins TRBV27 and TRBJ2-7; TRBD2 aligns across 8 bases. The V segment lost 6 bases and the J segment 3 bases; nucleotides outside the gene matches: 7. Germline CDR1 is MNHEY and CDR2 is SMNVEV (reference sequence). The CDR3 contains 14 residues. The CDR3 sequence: CASSKRETGYEQYF. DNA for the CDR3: TGTGCCAGCAGCAAGCGGGAGACGGGCTACGAGCAGTACTTC.

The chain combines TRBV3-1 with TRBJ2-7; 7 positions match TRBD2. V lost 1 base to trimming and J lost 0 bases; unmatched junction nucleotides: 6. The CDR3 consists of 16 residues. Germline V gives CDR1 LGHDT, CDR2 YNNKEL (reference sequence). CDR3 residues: CASSQVGGEISYEQYF. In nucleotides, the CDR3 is TGTGCCAGCAGCCAAGTTGGGGGGGAGATCTCCTACGAGCAGTACTTC.

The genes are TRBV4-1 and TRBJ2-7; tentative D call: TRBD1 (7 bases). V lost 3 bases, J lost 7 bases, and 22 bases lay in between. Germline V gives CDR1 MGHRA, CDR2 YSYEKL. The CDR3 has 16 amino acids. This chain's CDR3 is CASSQSQGGLRGEQYF. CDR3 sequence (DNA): TGCGCCAGCAGCCAGTCCCAGGGGGGCCTACGTGGGGAGCAGTACTTC.

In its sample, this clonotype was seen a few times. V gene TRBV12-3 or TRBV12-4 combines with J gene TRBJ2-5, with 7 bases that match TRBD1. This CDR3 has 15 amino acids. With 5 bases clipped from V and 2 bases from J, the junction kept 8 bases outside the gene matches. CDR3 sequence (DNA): TGTGCCAGCAGTAACAGGACAGGTGGGCAAGAGACCCAGTACTTC. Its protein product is CASSNRTGGQETQYF.

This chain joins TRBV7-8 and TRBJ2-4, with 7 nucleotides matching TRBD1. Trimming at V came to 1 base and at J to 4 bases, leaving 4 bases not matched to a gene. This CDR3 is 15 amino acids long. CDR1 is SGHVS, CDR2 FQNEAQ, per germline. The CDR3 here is CASSLGQGQKNIQYF. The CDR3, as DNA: TGTGCCAGCAGCTTAGGACAGGGCCAGAAAAACATTCAGTACTTC.

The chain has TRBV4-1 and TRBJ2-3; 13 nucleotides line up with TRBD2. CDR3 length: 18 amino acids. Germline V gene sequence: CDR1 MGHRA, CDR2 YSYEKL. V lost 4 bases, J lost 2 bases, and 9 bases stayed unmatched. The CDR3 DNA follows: TGCGCCAGCAGCCTTCATCCGGGACTAGCGGGGCCCACAGATACGCAGTATTTT. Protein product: CASSLHPGLAGPTDTQYF.

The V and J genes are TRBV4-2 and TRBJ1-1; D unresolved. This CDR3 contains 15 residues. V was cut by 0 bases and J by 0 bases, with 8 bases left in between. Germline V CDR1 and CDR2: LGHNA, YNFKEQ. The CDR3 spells CASSQDGWMNTEAFF. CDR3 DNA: TGTGCCAGCAGCCAAGACGGCTGGATGAACACTGAAGCTTTCTTT.

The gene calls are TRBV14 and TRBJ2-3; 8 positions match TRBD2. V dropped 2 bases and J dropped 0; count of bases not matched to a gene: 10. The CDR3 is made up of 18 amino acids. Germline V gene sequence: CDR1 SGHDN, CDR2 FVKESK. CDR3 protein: CASSQRSGGLISTDTQYF. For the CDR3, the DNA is TGTGCCAGCAGCCAACGCAGCGGGGGTCTTATTAGCACAGATACGCAGTATTTT. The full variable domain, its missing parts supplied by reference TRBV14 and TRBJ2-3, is EAGVTQFPSHSVIEKGQTVTLRCDPISGHDNLYWYRRVMGKEIKFLLHFVKESKQDESGMPNNRFLAERTGGTYSTLKVQPAELEDSGVYFCASSQRSGGLISTDTQYFGPGTRLTVL.

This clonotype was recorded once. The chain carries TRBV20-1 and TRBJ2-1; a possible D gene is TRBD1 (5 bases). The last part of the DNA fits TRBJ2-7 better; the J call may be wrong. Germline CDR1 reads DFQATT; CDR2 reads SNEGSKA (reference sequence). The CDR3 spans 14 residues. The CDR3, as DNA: TGCAGTGCTACTCGACAGCCACAATACTACGAGCAGTACTTC. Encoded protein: CSATRQPQYYEQYF.

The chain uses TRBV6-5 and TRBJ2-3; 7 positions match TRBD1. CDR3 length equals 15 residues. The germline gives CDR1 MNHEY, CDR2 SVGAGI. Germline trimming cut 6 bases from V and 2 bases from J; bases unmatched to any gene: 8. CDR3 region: CASSYDRASTDTQYF. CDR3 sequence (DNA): TGTGCCAGCAGCTACGACAGGGCGTCCACAGATACGCAGTATTTT.

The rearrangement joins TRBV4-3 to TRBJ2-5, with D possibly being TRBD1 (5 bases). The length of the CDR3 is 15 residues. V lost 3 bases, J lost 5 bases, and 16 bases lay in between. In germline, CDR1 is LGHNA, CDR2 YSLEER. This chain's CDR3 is CASSQGYEGAETQYF. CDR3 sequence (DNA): TGCGCCAGCAGCCAGGGATATGAAGGGGCGGAGACCCAGTACTTC.